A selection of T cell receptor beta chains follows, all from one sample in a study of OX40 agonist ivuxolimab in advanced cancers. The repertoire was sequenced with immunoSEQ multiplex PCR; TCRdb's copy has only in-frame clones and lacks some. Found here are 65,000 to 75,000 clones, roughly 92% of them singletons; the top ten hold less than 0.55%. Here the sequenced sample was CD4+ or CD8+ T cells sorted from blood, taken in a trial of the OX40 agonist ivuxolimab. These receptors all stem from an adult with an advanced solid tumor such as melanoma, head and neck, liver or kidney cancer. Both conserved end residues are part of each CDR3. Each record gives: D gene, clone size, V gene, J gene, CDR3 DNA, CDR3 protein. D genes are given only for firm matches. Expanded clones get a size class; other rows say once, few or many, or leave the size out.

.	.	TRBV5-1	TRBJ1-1	TGCGCCAGCAGAGAGGACGGACCCATGAACACTGAAGCTTTCTTT	CASREDGPMNTEAFF
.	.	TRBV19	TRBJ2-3	TGTGCCAGTAGTATAGCGGTGGCAGGCCTTACGGGGGAAGATACGCAGTATTTT	CASSIAVAGLTGEDTQYF
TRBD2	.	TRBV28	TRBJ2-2	TGTGCCAGCAGTTTATGGACTAGCGGAAACACCGGGGAGCTGTTTTTT	CASSLWTSGNTGELFF
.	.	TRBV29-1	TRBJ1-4	TGCAGCGTTGCCAGGGCTAATGAAAAACTGTTTTTT	CSVARANEKLFF
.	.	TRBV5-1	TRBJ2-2	TGCGCCAGCACCCTCCAACACACCGGGGAGCTGTTTTTT	CASTLQHTGELFF
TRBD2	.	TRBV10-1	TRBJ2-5	TGCGCCAGCAGTGAAGGGACTAGCGGGAATCGGAAGGAGACCCAGTACTTC	CASSEGTSGNRKETQYF
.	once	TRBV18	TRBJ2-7	TGTGCCAGCTCACCGAGCAACCCCTACGAGCAGTACTTC	CASSPSNPYEQYF
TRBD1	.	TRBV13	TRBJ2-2	TGTGCCAGCACCTCCGGAGTCGGACAGGGGATAGCGAGAGGGGCCGGGGAGCTGTTTTTT	CASTSGVGQGIARGAGELFF
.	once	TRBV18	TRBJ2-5	TGTGCCAGCTCACTAGGGTTTGCAGAAGAGACCCAGTACTTC	CASSLGFAEETQYF
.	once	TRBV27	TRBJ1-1	TGTGCCAGCAGTTTATGGGGGAGTAACACTGAAGCTTTCTTT	CASSLWGSNTEAFF
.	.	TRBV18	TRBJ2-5	TGTGCCAGCTCACCACGGGGGTTAGAGGAGACCCAGTACTTC	CASSPRGLEETQYF
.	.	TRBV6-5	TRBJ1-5	TGTGCCAGCAGCAACAGGGTTCAGCCCCAGCATTTT	CASSNRVQPQHF
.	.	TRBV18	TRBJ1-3	TGTGCCAGCTCACCGTTTAGCCGCTCTGGAAACACCATATATTTT	CASSPFSRSGNTIYF
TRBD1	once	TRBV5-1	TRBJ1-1	TGCGCCAGCAGCGGGGGACAGCCTTCGAACACTGAAGCTTTCTTT	CASSGGQPSNTEAFF
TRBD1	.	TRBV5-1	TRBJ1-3	TGCGCCAGCAGCTTGGGGGGACAGGTGACTGGAAACACCATATATTTT	CASSLGGQVTGNTIYF
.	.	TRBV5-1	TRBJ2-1	TGCGCCAGCAGCATCGGACTGCAGGGCGGCGTTGATGAGCAGTTCTTC	CASSIGLQGGVDEQFF
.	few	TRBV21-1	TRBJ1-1	TGTGCCAGCAGCAAAGGAGGGACTGAAGCTTTCTTT	CASSKGGTEAFF
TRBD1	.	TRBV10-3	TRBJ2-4	TGTGCCATCAGTGAGAACGGGGTGGGGACAGGAGGGAGCTTC	CAISENGVGTGGSF
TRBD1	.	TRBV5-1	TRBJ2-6	TGCGCCAGCAGCTTGGGAGGGGGCGCTGGGGCCAACGTCCTGACTTTC	CASSLGGGAGANVLTF
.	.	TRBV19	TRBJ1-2	TGTGCCAGTAGTCGACATTATGGCTACACCTTC	CASSRHYGYTF
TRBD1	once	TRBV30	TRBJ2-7	TGTGCCCGAGACCCGGGACAGGGGCGAGAGCAGTACTTC	CARDPGQGREQYF
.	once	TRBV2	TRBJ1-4	TGTGCCAGCTTTGTAGGGGTGGGCGAAAAACTGTTTTTT	CASFVGVGEKLFF
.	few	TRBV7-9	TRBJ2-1	TGTGCCAGCAGCTTACGGGGGAGCTCCTACAATGAGCAGTTCTTC	CASSLRGSSYNEQFF
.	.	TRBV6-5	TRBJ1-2	TGTGCCAGTAGCGACAGGTTCGGCTACACCTTC	CASSDRFGYTF